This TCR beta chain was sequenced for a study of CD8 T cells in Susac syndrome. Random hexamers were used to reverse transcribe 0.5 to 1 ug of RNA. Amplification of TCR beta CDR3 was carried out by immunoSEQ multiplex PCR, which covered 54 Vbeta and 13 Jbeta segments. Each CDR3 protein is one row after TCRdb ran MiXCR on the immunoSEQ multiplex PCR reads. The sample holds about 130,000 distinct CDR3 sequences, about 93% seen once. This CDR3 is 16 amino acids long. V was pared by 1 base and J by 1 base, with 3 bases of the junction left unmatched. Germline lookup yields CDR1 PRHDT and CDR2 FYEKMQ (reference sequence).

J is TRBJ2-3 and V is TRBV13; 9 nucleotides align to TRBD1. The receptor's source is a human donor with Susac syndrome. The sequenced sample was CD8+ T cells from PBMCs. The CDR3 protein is CASSLVRTGGTDTQYF. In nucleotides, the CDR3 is TGTGCCAGCAGCTTAGTGCGGACAGGGGGCACAGATACGCAGTATTTT.